The T cell receptor (beta chain) under discussion was sequenced for a study of cytomegalovirus exposure and HLA in healthy donors. The germline gives CDR1 SGHRS, CDR2 YFSETQ. J was trimmed by 8 bases and V by 2 bases; bases with no gene match: 3. This CDR3 contains 12 residues. General observations from the study: Some V segments could not be told apart, so they were left out, TRBV6-2 and TRBV6-3 among them.

PCR amplification relied on 60 Vbeta primers (plus 13 Jbeta primers). Clones were read by immunoSEQ multiplex PCR, and TCRdb kept only the in-frame ones, dropping some. The sample comprises roughly 200,000 clones, around 78% of which are singletons, and 11% to 15% rests with the top ten. About this clone: Its target is unknown.

Material for sequencing was PBMCs. V gene TRBV5-1 combines with J gene TRBJ1-2; 7 nucleotides match TRBD1. The TCR originated in a woman in her 30s in good health and CMV-seropositive. The CDR3, as DNA: TGCGCCAGCAGCTTAGGGGGCGGCGGCTACACCTTC. Amino acids: CASSLGGGGYTF.